These 27 T cell receptor beta chains share one sample of origin, sequenced in a study of CD8 T cells in ankylosing spondylitis (dated by TCRdb to about 2017). The full study reports these points: Blood from ankylosing spondylitis patients appeared to be characterized by a TCR beta motif composed of about 8 highly homologous amino acid variants.

The library was obtained by 5' RACE. Instrument on record: Illumina HiSeq 2500. TCRdb ran its own pipeline on the public reads, namely fastp trimming at Q25 and MiXCR clone calling, and kept in-frame beta chains. CDR3 protein sequences are deduplicated, and each keeps its most common genes and DNA. This sample has 700,000 or so distinct CDR3 sequences in its table, and roughly 19% of those were observed once. The biggest ten clones account for under 20% of the sample. The antigens of these receptors remain unknown. Source material: blood, either unsorted or a sorted T cell fraction (not recorded which). The receptors shown here come from a male donor with ankylosing spondylitis.

The rearrangement links TRBV2 to TRBJ1-1; 7 bases match TRBD1. Germline V gene data show CDR1 as SNHLY and CDR2 as FYNNEI. V shed 6 bases and J 4 bases; nucleotides not matched to a gene: 8. The CDR3 covers 14 residues. CDR3 nucleotides: TGTGCCAGCAGCGCTCAGGGGGGAGGCACTGAAGCTTTCTTT. Translating gives CASSAQGGGTEAFF.

The gene calls are TRBV12-3 or TRBV12-4 and TRBJ1-4; TRBD1 aligns across 8 bases. This CDR3 is built from 15 residues. J was trimmed by 6 bases and V by 5 bases; bases with no gene match: 8. This CDR3 is CASSPRQGLDEKLFF. The CDR3 nucleotides read TGTGCCAGCAGTCCCAGACAGGGGCTAGATGAAAAACTGTTTTTT.

The chain joins TRBV6-5 to TRBJ2-2, with D possibly TRBD2 on 5 matching bases. V lost 0 bases and J lost 6, with 14 bases in between. Germline assignment: CDR1 MNHEY and CDR2 SVGAGI. The CDR3 is 16 residues long. The CDR3 spells CASSYSPQLGSGELFF. CDR3 sequence (DNA): TGTGCCAGCAGTTACTCCCCACAACTAGGATCCGGGGAGCTGTTTTTT.

This clonotype was counted only a few times. The gene calls are TRBV27 and TRBJ1-2; D is ambiguous. CDR1 is MNHEY, CDR2 SMNVEV, per germline (reference sequence). Trimming stripped 2 bases from V and 2 bases from J, with 9 bases between. This CDR3 has 14 residues. The CDR3 DNA reads as TGTGCCAGCAGTTTAAAGCAGCCAAACTATGGCTACACCTTC. Amino acid sequence: CASSLKQPNYGYTF.

The chain uses TRBV7-9 and TRBJ2-6, with D perhaps matching TRBD2 (7 bases). The CDR3 contains 17 residues. Trimming removed 3 bases at V and 0 bases at J, with 12 bases between. Germline V lookup: CDR1 SEHNR, CDR2 FQNEAQ (reference sequence). CDR3 coding DNA: TGTGCCAGCAGCTTGCGGGGGCAGTACTCTGGGGCCAACGTCCTGACTTTC. Its protein is CASSLRGQYSGANVLTF. The whole variable domain, remainder taken from reference TRBV7-9 and TRBJ2-6, is DTGVSQNPRHKITKRGQNVTFRCDPISEHNRLYWYRQTLGQGPEFLTYFQNEAQLEKSRLLSDRFSAERPKGSFSTLEIQRTEQGDSAMYLCASSLRGQYSGANVLTFGAGSRLTVL.

This clonotype occurred many times. The genes are TRBV7-3 and TRBJ1-5; D call uncertain. Trimming pared 3 bases from V and 5 bases from J, leaving 8 bases between. Germline V gene data show CDR1 as SGHTA and CDR2 as FQGTGA. This CDR3 spans 13 amino acids. As DNA, the CDR3 is TGTGCCAGCAGCTTGCGGGTTGATCAGCCCCAGCATTTT. Residues: CASSLRVDQPQHF.

This clonotype has a count of ten or more. The chain recombines TRBV5-1 with TRBJ1-1; TRBD1 agrees at 8 bases. With 2 bases clipped from V and 4 bases from J, the junction kept 4 bases outside the gene matches. CDR3 length equals 14 residues. The germline V gene encodes CDR1 SGHRS and CDR2 YFSETQ. This CDR3 is CASSFGQGVTEAFF. The CDR3 DNA reads TGCGCCAGCAGCTTTGGACAGGGTGTCACTGAAGCTTTCTTT.

V usage is TRBV29-1 and J usage is TRBJ2-1; D is undetermined. Trimming removed 2 bases at V and 0 bases at J, with 11 bases between. Germline V gene lookup returns CDR1 SQVTM and CDR2 ANQGSEA. The CDR3 length is 15 residues. CDR3 protein: CSVEMTSSSYNEQFF. In nucleotides, the CDR3 is TGCAGCGTTGAAATGACGAGTAGCTCCTACAATGAGCAGTTCTTC.

In this sample, this clonotype turned up many times. This rearrangement joins TRBV7-2 to TRBJ2-3; 8 bases align to TRBD2. V lost 7 bases to trimming and J lost 3 bases; unmatched junction nucleotides: 3. The CDR3 is 13 residues long. The germline V gene has CDR1 SGHTA and CDR2 FQGNSA. The CDR3 coding sequence is TGTGCCAGCACGGCTAGCGGGACAGATACGCAGTATTTT. Amino acid sequence: CASTASGTDTQYF.

This clonotype has a handful of counts. V usage is TRBV10-2 and J usage is TRBJ2-1; no firm D call. V lost 10 bases and J lost 3, with 7 bases in between. The CDR3 has 11 amino acids. From germline, CDR1 is WSHSY and CDR2 SAAADI. The CDR3 loop reads CATLGYNEQFF. CDR3 DNA sequence: TGCGCCACCCTCGGCTACAATGAGCAGTTCTTC.

This clonotype occurred a few times. This chain uses TRBV20-1 with TRBJ2-1; 9 nucleotides agree with TRBD2. Germline V gene data show CDR1 as DFQATT and CDR2 as SNEGSKA (reference sequence). This CDR3 has 13 residues. The CDR3 is CRLAGGPYNEQFF. The DNA of the CDR3 is TGCCGTCTCGCGGGAGGGCCCTACAATGAGCAGTTCTTC.

J is TRBJ2-1 and V is TRBV5-1; 7 nucleotides line up with TRBD1. The CDR3 is 15 residues long. V was pared by 4 bases and J by 0 bases, with 4 bases of the junction left unmatched. Germline V CDR1 and CDR2: SGHRS, YFSETQ. The DNA for the CDR3 is TGCGCCAGCAGCGCGGACAGGAGCTCCTACAATGAGCAGTTCTTC. Its protein is CASSADRSSYNEQFF.

This clonotype was recorded a few times. The chain uses TRBV7-9 and TRBJ2-1; no definite D call. The germline CDR1 and CDR2 sequences are SEHNR and FQNEAQ (reference sequence). V lost 5 bases and J 6 bases, leaving 14 bases between the germline ends. This CDR3 spans 14 amino acids. This CDR3 is CASSLNPGLNEQFF. Here the CDR3 DNA reads TGTGCCAGCAGCCTCAATCCGGGCCTCAATGAGCAGTTCTTC.

This clonotype was seen only once. The chain has TRBV12-3 or TRBV12-4 and TRBJ1-1; possible D gene TRBD1, 5 bases. CDR3 length: 14 residues. Trimming cost V 3 bases and J 5 bases, with 13 bases left between them. The CDR3 DNA reads TGTGCCAGCAGTTTCGACAGCTCGGTTACTGAAGCTTTCTTT. It encodes CASSFDSSVTEAFF.

The chain combines TRBV2 with TRBJ2-3, with D maybe TRBD2 (6 bases). Germline lookup yields CDR1 SNHLY and CDR2 FYNNEI. Trimming cost V 4 bases and J 4 bases, with 9 bases left between them. The CDR3 spans 13 residues. The CDR3 spells CASSGTSPDTQYF. The CDR3 region has the DNA TGTGCCAGCAGTGGTACTAGCCCAGATACGCAGTATTTT.

The genes are TRBV20-1 and TRBJ2-2; D perhaps matches TRBD2 (6 bases). V gave up 2 bases and J gave up 4 bases, with 17 bases separating them. Germline-derived CDR1 and CDR2 are DFQATT and SNEGSKA (reference sequence). The CDR3 spans 16 residues. CDR3 sequence reads: CSARMAGLARTGELFF. In DNA form, the CDR3 reads TGCAGTGCTAGAATGGCGGGATTGGCACGCACCGGGGAGCTGTTTTTT.

The genes are TRBV4-3 and TRBJ2-3; D call uncertain. Germline lookup yields CDR1 LGHNA and CDR2 YSLEER. Trimming took 0 bases from V and 0 from J, leaving 7 bases between them. The CDR3 length is 15 residues. The CDR3 here is CASSQDTSSTDTQYF. The CDR3 nucleotides read TGCGCCAGCAGCCAAGATACCAGCAGCACAGATACGCAGTATTTT.

This clonotype was counted only a few times. The J gene is TRBJ2-5, the V gene TRBV7-2; D is perhaps TRBD2 (5 bases). The V gene's germline CDR1 is SGHTA and CDR2 FQGNSA. Trimming took 1 base from V and 1 from J, leaving 10 bases between them. The CDR3 has 15 residues. Here the CDR3 DNA reads TGTGCCAGCAGCTTAGTAGGTAGCGTCCAAGAGACCCAGTACTTC. It yields the protein CASSLVGSVQETQYF.

The chain combines TRBV7-2 with TRBJ2-3; 13 bases line up with TRBD2. This CDR3 has 15 amino acids. The germline V gene encodes CDR1 SGHTA and CDR2 FQGNSA. V gave up 6 bases and J gave up 4 bases; unmatched junction bases: 4. The CDR3 DNA reads TGTGCCAGCAGACGGACTAGCGGGAGTGCAGATACGCAGTATTTT. It codes for CASRRTSGSADTQYF.

This clonotype was counted between two and nine times. The chain joins TRBV5-1 to TRBJ2-7, with 10 bases lining up with TRBD1. Germline V CDR1 and CDR2: SGHRS, YFSETQ. The CDR3 extends over 18 amino acids. J was trimmed by 0 bases and V by 5 bases; bases with no gene match: 14. CDR3 in DNA: TGCGCCAGCAGAACCGGGACAGGGGACTTCGTGAGCTCCTACGAGCAGTACTTC. It translates to CASRTGTGDFVSSYEQYF.

A few counts support this clonotype. CDR3 nucleotides: TGTGCCAGCAGCTTATGGACGGTTAGCACAGATACGCAGTATTTT. Residues: CASSLWTVSTDTQYF. The V and J genes are TRBV7-2 and TRBJ2-3; no reliable D call. The germline V gene encodes CDR1 SGHTA and CDR2 FQGNSA. V lost 2 bases and J 0 bases, leaving 9 bases between the germline ends. This CDR3 is built from 15 residues.

This clonotype was seen many times. This chain links TRBV20-1 with TRBJ1-1; D remains unclear. V was pared by 6 bases and J by 11 bases, with 22 bases between. The CDR3 runs to 13 residues. Germline V gene data show CDR1 as DFQATT and CDR2 as SNEGSKA (reference sequence). The CDR3 nucleotides read TGCAGTGCCCGGACCCCTGACCCACTAGTGGCTTTCTTT. Translating gives CSARTPDPLVAFF.

The chain uses TRBV30 and TRBJ2-1; D uncertain. Trimming took off 4 bases at V and 4 bases at J, with 5 bases between the two ends. Germline CDR1 reads GTSNPN; CDR2 reads SVGIG (reference sequence). The CDR3 is made up of 11 amino acids. The DNA of the CDR3 is TGTGCCTGGACTAAGTACAATGAGCAGTTCTTC. It yields the protein CAWTKYNEQFF.

This clonotype appeared a few times. The chain uses TRBV14 and TRBJ2-4; weak D call: TRBD2 (6 bases). The V end lost 5 bases, the J end lost 0 bases, and 14 bases lay between the germline ends. This CDR3 is built from 16 residues. CDR1 SGHDN and CDR2 FVKESK come from the germline V gene. For the CDR3, the DNA is TGTGCCAGCAGCTTCCTGAGCGGGCTAGCCAAAAACATTCAGTACTTC. Protein: CASSFLSGLAKNIQYF.

This clonotype was seen a few times. This chain joins TRBV13 and TRBJ1-5; D unresolved. CDR3 length: 15 amino acids. CDR1 PRHDT and CDR2 FYEKMQ come from the germline V gene (reference sequence). The V end lost 3 bases, the J end lost 0 bases, and 9 bases lay between the germline ends. The CDR3 DNA sequence: TGTGCCAGCAGCTTCACTGGCTTTAGCAATCAGCCCCAGCATTTT. Protein: CASSFTGFSNQPQHF.

This clonotype has only a few counts. The V call is TRBV12-3 or TRBV12-4, the J call TRBJ2-5, with 7 positions matching TRBD2. The CDR3 totals 13 residues. V shed 6 bases and J 4 bases; nucleotides not matched to a gene: 5. The CDR3 loop is CASRPGLIETQYF. CDR3 sequence (DNA): TGTGCCAGCAGACCGGGACTAATAGAGACCCAGTACTTC.

The rearrangement uses TRBV20-1 and TRBJ1-3, with 8 bases lining up with TRBD1. CDR3 length: 15 amino acids. The V segment lost 1 base and the J segment 5 bases; nucleotides outside the gene matches: 7. CDR1 and CDR2 from the germline V gene are DFQATT and SNEGSKA (reference sequence). CDR3 sequence: CSARAADRARNTIYF. In nucleotides, the CDR3 is TGCAGTGCTAGAGCGGCGGACAGGGCTAGAAACACCATATATTTT.